Sequencing of this TCR beta chain was carried out in a study of T cells in Graves' hyperthyroidism and ophthalmopathy. On the study more broadly: Peripheral blood collection took place at initial diagnosis, before any treatment. Study results and caveats: The majority of expanded thyroid clonotypes above 0.001 also appeared in blood. A median about 7 months before onset, the model predicted ophthalmopathy.

At least 3 on the Clinical Activity Score was recorded for ophthalmopathy patients, who also had NOSPECS grade at least 4 and duration under 3 months. Using RNA transcripts as the source, TCR beta CDR3 regions were amplified. In the first-round RT-PCR of the TCR CDR3, the HTBI primer set was used. A single record per CDR3 protein comes from TCRdb applying MiXCR to the multiplex PCR reads. The data contain hundreds of thousands of distinct CDR3 sequences, around 13% of them seen just once; the ten biggest clones take up roughly an eighth. A few counts support this clonotype. Its antigen is unknown. The specimen sequenced was blood. The sequence was collected from a woman in her forties or fifties with Graves' ophthalmopathy.

The DNA for the CDR3 is TGTGCCAGCACAGGACTAGCGGGACCCATTCAGTACTTC. This sequence encodes CASTGLAGPIQYF. The gene calls are TRBV6-2 or TRBV6-3 and TRBJ2-4, with 12 bases aligning to TRBD2. This CDR3 region has 13 residues. Per the germline V gene, CDR1 is MNHEY and CDR2 is SVGEGT. V dropped 7 bases and J dropped 9; count of bases not matched to a gene: 4.